The 16 T cell receptor beta chains in this list originate from one sample, sequenced in a study of T cell changes during pregnancy in multiple sclerosis. Some clones are missing from TCRdb's copy, which holds only in-frame ones; the method was immunoSEQ multiplex PCR. The sample consists of about 87,000 clones, over 85% of them appearing once. The sample was peripheral blood, taken in the third trimester of pregnancy. The receptors were gathered from a female donor in good health, enrolled as a control in a pregnancy study.

The chain is built from TRBV28 and TRBJ2-1; 8 bases match TRBD2. This CDR3 region has 17 residues. Germline-derived CDR1 and CDR2 are MDHEN and SYDVKM. V dropped 6 bases and J dropped 1; count of bases not matched to a gene: 11. CDR3 DNA sequence: TGTGCCAGCAGGGACTTACGGACTAGCCCGTCCTACAATGAGCAGTTCTTC. Translation gives CASRDLRTSPSYNEQFF.

The chain's CDR3 is CASSLERGQGYTF. The CDR3 bases are TGTGCCAGCAGTTTAGAAAGGGGACAGGGCTACACCTTC. This chain links TRBV27 with TRBJ1-2; 7 bases agree with TRBD1. Germline values: CDR1 MNHEY, CDR2 SMNVEV (reference sequence). The J segment lost 8 bases and the V segment lost 2 bases, leaving 5 bases of the junction unmatched. This CDR3 has 13 amino acids.

The chain uses TRBV10-3 and TRBJ1-2; the match to TRBD1 covers 7 bases. This CDR3 comprises 13 residues. The J segment lost 1 base and the V segment lost 7 bases, leaving 3 bases of the junction unmatched. CDR1 is ENHRY and CDR2 is SYGVKD in the germline V gene. The CDR3 DNA reads as TGTGCCATCACCAGGGACAGTAACTATGGCTACACCTTC. Translated: CAITRDSNYGYTF.

The J gene is TRBJ2-2, the V gene TRBV19; no reliable D call. CDR1 and CDR2 from the germline V gene are LNHDA and SQIVND (reference sequence). The CDR3 has 13 residues. Trimming removed 11 bases from V and 3 bases from J, with 13 bases in between. CDR3 sequence reads: CASVGTYTGELFF. CDR3 nucleotides: TGTGCCTCGGTGGGCACCTACACCGGGGAGCTGTTTTTT.

This chain connects TRBV5-1 to TRBJ2-1; 7 bases line up with TRBD2. V was clipped by 3 bases and J by 5 bases; unmatched bases: 11. CDR1 and CDR2 (germline): SGHRS, YFSETQ. This CDR3 comprises 16 residues. CDR3 in amino acids: CASSYSGEGQDNEQFF. The CDR3 region has the DNA TGCGCCAGCAGCTACAGCGGGGAGGGCCAGGACAATGAGCAGTTCTTC.

The V and J genes are TRBV10-3 and TRBJ1-5, with TRBD1 as a possible D gene (5 bases). V lost 5 bases and J 5 bases, leaving 10 bases between the germline ends. Germline V gene sequence: CDR1 ENHRY, CDR2 SYGVKD. This CDR3 has 13 amino acids. The CDR3: CAISLGVDQPQHF. The DNA of the CDR3 is TGTGCCATCAGTCTAGGGGTGGATCAGCCCCAGCATTTT.

This chain links TRBV7-9 with TRBJ2-1, with TRBD1 matching 7 bases. The CDR3 covers 15 residues. With 4 bases clipped from V and 0 bases from J, the junction kept 3 bases outside the gene matches. Germline CDR1 SEHNR, CDR2 FQNEAQ (reference sequence). CDR3 sequence: CASSSTGLSYNEQFF. The CDR3 region has the DNA TGTGCCAGCAGCTCGACAGGGCTCTCCTACAATGAGCAGTTCTTC.

This clone has a single count. The V call is TRBV4-1, the J call TRBJ2-3, with D unclear. The germline V gene has CDR1 MGHRA and CDR2 YSYEKL. The V end lost 3 bases, the J end lost 3 bases, and 10 bases lay between the germline ends. The CDR3 spans 14 residues. CDR3 loop: CASSHQIGTDTQYF. As DNA, the CDR3 is TGCGCCAGCAGCCACCAGATCGGGACAGATACGCAGTATTTT.

The genes are TRBV18 and TRBJ1-2; D unclear. V was pared by 1 base and J by 2 bases, with 8 bases between. The CDR3 sequence is 14 residues long. CDR1 is KGHSH, CDR2 LQKENI, per germline. CDR3 DNA: TGTGCCAGCTCACCACGGCCCTCCAACTATGGCTACACCTTC. Its translation: CASSPRPSNYGYTF.

CDR3 protein: CASSLIGMGRERDNEQFF. CDR3 DNA sequence: TGTGCCAGCAGTTTAATAGGGATGGGGCGGGAGAGGGATAATGAGCAGTTCTTC. The V and J genes are TRBV28 and TRBJ2-1; 7 bases are shared with TRBD2. Germline values: CDR1 MDHEN, CDR2 SYDVKM. This CDR3 spans 18 amino acids. V was clipped by 2 bases and J by 7 bases; unmatched bases: 17.

J is TRBJ1-1 and V is TRBV5-1; 10 positions match TRBD1. In germline, CDR1 is SGHRS, CDR2 YFSETQ. The CDR3 has 14 amino acids. V lost 4 bases to trimming and J lost 6 bases; unmatched junction nucleotides: 6. The CDR3: CASSLIGTGAEAFF. The CDR3 DNA is TGCGCCAGCAGCCTAATCGGGACAGGGGCTGAAGCTTTCTTT.

This clone showed up just once. The chain couples TRBV5-4 to TRBJ1-6; no clear D gene. Per germline, CDR1 SGHNT and CDR2 YYREEE (reference sequence). V was trimmed by 4 bases and J by 9 bases, leaving 14 bases between them. This CDR3 has 14 amino acids. Written as DNA, the CDR3 is TGTGCCAGCAGCCGGACGGGGATAGGTTCACCCCTCCACTTT. Translated: CASSRTGIGSPLHF.

The chain uses TRBV28 and TRBJ2-7, with D possibly matching TRBD2 (5 bases). The CDR3 sequence is 12 residues long. Germline assignment: CDR1 MDHEN and CDR2 SYDVKM. V gave up 3 bases and J gave up 2 bases, with 5 bases separating them. CDR3 residues: CASSLRAYEQYF. As DNA, the CDR3 is TGTGCCAGCAGTTTGCGGGCCTACGAGCAGTACTTC. Using reference TRBV28 and TRBJ2-7 for the parts outside the CDR3, the full variable domain is DVKVTQSSRYLVKRTGEKVFLECVQDMDHENMFWYRQDPGLGLRLIYFSYDVKMKEKGDIPEGYSVSREKKERFSLILESASTNQTSMYLCASSLRAYEQYFGPGTRLTVT.

As DNA, the CDR3 is TGTGCCAGCTCGCCACCAGGGGGCTCCTACAATGAGCAGTTCTTC. Protein product: CASSPPGGSYNEQFF. The chain links TRBV6-6 to TRBJ2-1; 7 nucleotides match TRBD1. V lost 8 bases to trimming and J lost 0 bases; unmatched junction nucleotides: 7. CDR3 size: 15 residues. Germline V gene lookup returns CDR1 MNHNY and CDR2 SVGAGI (reference sequence).

The V gene is TRBV28, the J gene TRBJ1-2; possible D gene TRBD1, 6 bases. The germline V gene encodes CDR1 MDHEN and CDR2 SYDVKM. The V end lost 7 bases, the J end lost 4 bases, and 13 bases lay between the germline ends. This CDR3 contains 13 residues. The CDR3 bases are TGTGCCAGCACCGAAGGACAGCCCTATGGCTACACCTTC. Amino acids: CASTEGQPYGYTF.

The chain has TRBV5-1 and TRBJ2-1; 12 bases are a match to TRBD2. J was trimmed by 9 bases and V by 3 bases; bases with no gene match: 4. The CDR3 runs to 14 residues. Looked up from germline, CDR1 is SGHRS and CDR2 is YFSETQ. The CDR3 region is CASSSGLAGSEQFF. The DNA for the CDR3 is TGCGCCAGCAGCTCGGGACTAGCGGGCTCTGAGCAGTTCTTC.